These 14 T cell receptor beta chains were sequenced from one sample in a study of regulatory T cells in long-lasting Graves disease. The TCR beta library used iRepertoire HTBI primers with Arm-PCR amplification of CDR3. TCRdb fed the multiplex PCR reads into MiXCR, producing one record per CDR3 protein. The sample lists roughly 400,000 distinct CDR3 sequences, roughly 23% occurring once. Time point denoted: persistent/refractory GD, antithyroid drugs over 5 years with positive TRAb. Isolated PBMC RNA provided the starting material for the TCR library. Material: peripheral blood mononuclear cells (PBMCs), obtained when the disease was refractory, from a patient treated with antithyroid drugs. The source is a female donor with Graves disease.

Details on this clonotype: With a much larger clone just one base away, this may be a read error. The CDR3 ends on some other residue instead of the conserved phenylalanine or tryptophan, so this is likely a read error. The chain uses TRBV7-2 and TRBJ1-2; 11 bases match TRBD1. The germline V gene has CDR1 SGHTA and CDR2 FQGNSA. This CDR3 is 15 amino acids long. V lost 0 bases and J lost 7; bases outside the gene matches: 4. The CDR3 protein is CASSLAGQGARGYTL. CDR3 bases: TGTGCCAGCAGCTTAGCCGGACAGGGGGCGCGTGGCTACACCCTC.

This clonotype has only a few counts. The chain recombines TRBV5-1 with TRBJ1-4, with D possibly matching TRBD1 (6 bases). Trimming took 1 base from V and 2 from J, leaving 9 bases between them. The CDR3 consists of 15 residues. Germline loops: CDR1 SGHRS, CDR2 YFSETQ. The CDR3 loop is CASSLTGQTNEKLFF. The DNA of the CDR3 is TGCGCCAGCAGCTTGACAGGGCAGACTAATGAAAAACTGTTTTTT.

This CDR3 reads CASRPGTYSYEQYF. The DNA for the CDR3 is TGCGCCAGCAGACCCGGGACATACTCCTACGAGCAGTACTTC. This chain links TRBV4-1 with TRBJ2-7, with a weak D call TRBD1 (6 bases). Looked up from germline, CDR1 is MGHRA and CDR2 is YSYEKL. The CDR3 runs 14 residues. V dropped 6 bases and J dropped 0 bases, with 12 bases sitting between them.

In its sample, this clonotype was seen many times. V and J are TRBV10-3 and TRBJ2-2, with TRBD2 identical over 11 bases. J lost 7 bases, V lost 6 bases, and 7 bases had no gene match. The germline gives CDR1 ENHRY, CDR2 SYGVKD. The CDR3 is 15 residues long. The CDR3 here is CAIRGTSGVYGELFF. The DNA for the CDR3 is TGTGCCATCAGGGGGACTAGCGGAGTTTACGGGGAGCTGTTTTTT.

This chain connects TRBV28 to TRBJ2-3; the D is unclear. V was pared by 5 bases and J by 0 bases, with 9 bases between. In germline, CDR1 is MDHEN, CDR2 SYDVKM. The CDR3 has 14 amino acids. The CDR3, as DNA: TGTGCCAGCAGTCCGTCGCAGAGCACAGATACGCAGTATTTT. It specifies CASSPSQSTDTQYF.

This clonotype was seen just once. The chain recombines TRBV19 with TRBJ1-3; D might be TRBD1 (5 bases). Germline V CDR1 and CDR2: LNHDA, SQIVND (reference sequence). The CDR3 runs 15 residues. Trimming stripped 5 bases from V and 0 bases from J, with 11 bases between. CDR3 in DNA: TGTGCCAGTAGTTCAAGGGGCATCTCTGGAAACACCATATATTTT. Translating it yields CASSSRGISGNTIYF. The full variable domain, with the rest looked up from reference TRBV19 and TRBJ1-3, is DGGITQSPKYLFRKEGQNVTLSCEQNLNHDAMYWYRQDPGQGLRLIYYSQIVNDFQKGDIAEGYSVSREKKESFPLTVTSAQKNPTAFYLCASSSRGISGNTIYFGEGSWLTVV.

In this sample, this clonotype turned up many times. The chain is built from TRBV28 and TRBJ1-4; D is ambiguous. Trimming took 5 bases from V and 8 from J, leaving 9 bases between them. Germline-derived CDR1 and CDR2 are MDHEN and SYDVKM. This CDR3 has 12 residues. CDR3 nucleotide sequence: TGTGCCAGCAGTCTCATAGCGGAAAAACTGTTTTTT. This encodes CASSLIAEKLFF.

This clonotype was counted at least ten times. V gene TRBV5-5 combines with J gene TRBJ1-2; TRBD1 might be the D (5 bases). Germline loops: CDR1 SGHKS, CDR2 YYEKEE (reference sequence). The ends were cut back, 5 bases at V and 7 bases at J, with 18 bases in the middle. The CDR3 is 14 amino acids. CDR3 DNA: TGTGCCAGCAGGGTTGGGGGTCGCACGGCTGGCTACACCTTC. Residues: CASRVGGRTAGYTF.

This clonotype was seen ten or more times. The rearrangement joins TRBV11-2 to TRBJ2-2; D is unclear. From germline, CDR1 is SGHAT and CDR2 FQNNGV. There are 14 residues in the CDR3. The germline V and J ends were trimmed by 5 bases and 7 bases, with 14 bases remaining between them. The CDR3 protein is CASSPLEIGGELFF. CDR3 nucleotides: TGTGCCAGCAGCCCTCTAGAGATAGGCGGGGAGCTGTTTTTT. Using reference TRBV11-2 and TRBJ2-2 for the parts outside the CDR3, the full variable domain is EAGVAQSPRYKIIEKRQSVAFWCNPISGHATLYWYQQILGQGPKLLIQFQNNGVVDDSQLPKDRFSAERLKGVDSTLKIQPAKLEDSAVYLCASSPLEIGGELFFGEGSRLTVL.

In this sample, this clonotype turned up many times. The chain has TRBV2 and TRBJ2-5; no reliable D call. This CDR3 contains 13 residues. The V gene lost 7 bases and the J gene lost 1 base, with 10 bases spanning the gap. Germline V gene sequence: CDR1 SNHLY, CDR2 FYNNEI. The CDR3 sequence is CASTWQGQETQYF. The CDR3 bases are TGTGCCAGCACATGGCAAGGCCAAGAGACCCAGTACTTC.

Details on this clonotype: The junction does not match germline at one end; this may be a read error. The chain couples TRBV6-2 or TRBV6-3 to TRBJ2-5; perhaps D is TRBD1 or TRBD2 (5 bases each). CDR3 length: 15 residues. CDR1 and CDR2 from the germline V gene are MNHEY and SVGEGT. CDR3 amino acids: CASNMGRLNQGTQYF. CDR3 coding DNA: TGTGCCAGCAACATGGGACGGCTAAACCAAGGGACCCAGTACTTC.

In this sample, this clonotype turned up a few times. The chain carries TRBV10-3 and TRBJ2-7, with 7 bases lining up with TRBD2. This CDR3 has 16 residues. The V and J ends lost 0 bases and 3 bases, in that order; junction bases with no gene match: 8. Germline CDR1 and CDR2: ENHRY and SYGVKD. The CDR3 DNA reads TGTGCCATCAGTGAGTCACTCGGGACTACAAACTACGAGCAGTACTTC. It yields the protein CAISESLGTTNYEQYF.

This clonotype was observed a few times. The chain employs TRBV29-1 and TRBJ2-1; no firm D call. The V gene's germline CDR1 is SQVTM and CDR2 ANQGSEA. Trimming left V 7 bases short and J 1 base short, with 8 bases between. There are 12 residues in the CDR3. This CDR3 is CSGGSSYNEQFF. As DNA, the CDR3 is TGCAGCGGGGGTTCGTCCTACAATGAGCAGTTCTTC.

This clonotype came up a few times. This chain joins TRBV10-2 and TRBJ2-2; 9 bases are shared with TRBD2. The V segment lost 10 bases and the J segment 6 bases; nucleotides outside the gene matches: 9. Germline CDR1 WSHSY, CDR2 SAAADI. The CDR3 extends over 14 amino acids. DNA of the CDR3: TGCGCCACGAGCTGGGGCGGGAGGGCCGGGGAGCTGTTTTTT. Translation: CATSWGGRAGELFF.